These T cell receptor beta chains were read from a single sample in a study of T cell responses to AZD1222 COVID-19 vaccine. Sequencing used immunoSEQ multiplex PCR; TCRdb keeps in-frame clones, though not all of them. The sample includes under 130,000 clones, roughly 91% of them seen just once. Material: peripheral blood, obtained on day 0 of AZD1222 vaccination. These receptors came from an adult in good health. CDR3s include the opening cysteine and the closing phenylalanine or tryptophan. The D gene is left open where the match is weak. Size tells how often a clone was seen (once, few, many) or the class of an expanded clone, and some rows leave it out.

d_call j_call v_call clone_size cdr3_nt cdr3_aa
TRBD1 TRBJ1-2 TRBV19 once TGTGCCAGTAACCTACAGGGGGCGAAAGGCTACACCTTC CASNLQGAKGYTF
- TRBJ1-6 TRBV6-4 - TGTGCCAGCAGTCATAGGACCGAGCCAACCTACTATAATTCACCCCTCCACTTT CASSHRTEPTYYNSPLHF
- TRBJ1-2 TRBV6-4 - TGTGCCAGCAGTGACCCCAAGACACGGGGCTATGGCTACACCTTC CASSDPKTRGYGYTF
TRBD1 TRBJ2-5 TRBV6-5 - TGTGCCAGCAGGGGCGGGACAGGGGTGGTAGAGACCCAGTACTTC CASRGGTGVVETQYF
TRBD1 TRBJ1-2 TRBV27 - TGTGCCAGCAGTTTAGGGACAGGGCAGCTTGGCTACACCTTC CASSLGTGQLGYTF
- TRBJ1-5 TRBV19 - TGTGCCAGTAGTATTTTGGGAGAGAGCAATCAGCCCCAGCATTTT CASSILGESNQPQHF
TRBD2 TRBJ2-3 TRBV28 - TGTGCCAGCAATCGTCCGGGAGGGGTCACAGATACGCAGTATTTT CASNRPGGVTDTQYF
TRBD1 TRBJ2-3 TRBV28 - TGTGCCAGCAGCCCGCCGGGACAGTCGCTGAATTTT CASSPPGQSLNF
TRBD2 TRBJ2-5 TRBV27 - TGTGCCAGCGGCTTCACTAGCGGAGGGGTTCAAGAGACCCAGTACTTC CASGFTSGGVQETQYF
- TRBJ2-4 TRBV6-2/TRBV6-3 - TGTGCCAGCAGTTACTTCAATAAGGGCATTCAGTACTTC CASSYFNKGIQYF
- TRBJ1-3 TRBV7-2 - TGTGCCAGCAGCTTAGGGTCTGGAAACACCATATATTTT CASSLGSGNTIYF
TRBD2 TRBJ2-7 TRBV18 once TGTGCCAGCTCACCATCCGTAGCGGGTCCCTACGAGCAGTACTTC CASSPSVAGPYEQYF
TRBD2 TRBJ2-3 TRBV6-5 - TGTGCCAGCAGTCCGGGGGGATTCACAGATACGCAGTATTTT CASSPGGFTDTQYF
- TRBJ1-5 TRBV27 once TGTGCCAGCAAGCTAGGGACGACTAGCAATCAGCCCCAGCATTTT CASKLGTTSNQPQHF
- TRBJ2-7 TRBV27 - TGTGCCAGCAGTTTAGATGGGGTCTCCTACGAGCAGTACTTC CASSLDGVSYEQYF
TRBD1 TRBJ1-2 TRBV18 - TGTGCCAGCTCACCCTCGGCAGGGGGCTGGGACTATGGCTACACCTTC CASSPSAGGWDYGYTF
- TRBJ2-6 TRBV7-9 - TGTGCCAGCAGATCGCTCTCTGGGGCTAACGTCCTGACTTTC CASRSLSGANVLTF
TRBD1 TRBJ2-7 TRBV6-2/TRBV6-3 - TGTGCCAGCAGTTACTCGACAGGGAGCTCCTACGAGCAGTACTTC CASSYSTGSSYEQYF
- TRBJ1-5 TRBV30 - TGTGCCTGGAGCGTAGACAGTCTCAATCAGCCCCAGCATTTT CAWSVDSLNQPQHF
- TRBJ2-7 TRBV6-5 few TGTGCCAGCAGGCGGGACAGCGTTAGCTCCTACGAGCAGTACTTC CASRRDSVSSYEQYF
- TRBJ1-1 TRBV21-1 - TGTGCCAGCAGCAAAAGATCCGTACCGAACACTGAAGCTTTCTTT CASSKRSVPNTEAFF
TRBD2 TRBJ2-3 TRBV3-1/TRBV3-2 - TGTGCCAGCAGCCTCGGGACTAGCGGGAGGGCCCCCGCAGATACGCAGTATTTT CASSLGTSGRAPADTQYF
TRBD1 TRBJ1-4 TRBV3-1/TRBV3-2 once TGTGCCAGCAGCCAAGATTATGGGGGACAGAAACTGTTTTTT CASSQDYGGQKLFF
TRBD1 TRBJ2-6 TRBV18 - TGTGCCAGCTCACCTTACCCGGGACAGTTAGACTCTGGGGCCAACGTCCTGACTTTC CASSPYPGQLDSGANVLTF
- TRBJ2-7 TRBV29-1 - TGCAGCGTTCGATCATCCTACGAGCAGTACTTC CSVRSSYEQYF
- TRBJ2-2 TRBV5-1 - TGCGCCAGCATCCAATCGACGACAGGGAACACCGGGGAGCTGTTTTTT CASIQSTTGNTGELFF
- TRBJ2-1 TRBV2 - TGTGCCAGCAGTGGCCTTAAGCAGTTCTTC CASSGLKQFF
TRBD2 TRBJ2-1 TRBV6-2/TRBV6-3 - TGTGCCAGCAGCTCCGGACTAGCGCAGGTCTCCTACAATGAGCAGTTCTTC CASSSGLAQVSYNEQFF
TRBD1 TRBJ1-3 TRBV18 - TGTGCCAGCTCACCGTGGGACAGGGGAGGTGGAAACACCATATATTTT CASSPWDRGGGNTIYF
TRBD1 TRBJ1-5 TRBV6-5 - TGTGCCAGCAACCCGGGACAGGGTAATCAGCCCCAGCATTTT CASNPGQGNQPQHF
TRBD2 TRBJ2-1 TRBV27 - TGTGCCAGCAGTGGACTAGCGGGAGAGCAGTTCTTC CASSGLAGEQFF
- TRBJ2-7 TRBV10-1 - TGCGCCAGCAGTACCTACGAGCAGTACTTC CASSTYEQYF
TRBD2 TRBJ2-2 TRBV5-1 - TGCGCCAGCAGCTCGGGAATAGCGGGGGGCACCGGGGAGCTGTTTTTT CASSSGIAGGTGELFF
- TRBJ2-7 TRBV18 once TGTGCCAGCTCACTTTTAGGGGGGGCGAGTAGCTCCTACGAGCAGTACTTC CASSLLGGASSSYEQYF
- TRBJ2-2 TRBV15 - TGTGCCACCAGCCCCCGAGTGGCTAGTGGGACCGGGGAGCTGTTTTTT CATSPRVASGTGELFF
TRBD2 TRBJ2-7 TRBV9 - TGTGCCAGCAGCCCCGCTCTAAGGACTAGCGGCTACGAGCAGTACTTC CASSPALRTSGYEQYF
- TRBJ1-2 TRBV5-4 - TGTGCCAGCCAGCAATCAAGGGGAATCCTCGGGGTTCTAAGGTATGGCTACACCTTC CASQQSRGILGVLRYGYTF
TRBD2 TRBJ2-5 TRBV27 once TGTGCCAGCAGTTATAGCGGGAGAGAGACCCAGTACTTC CASSYSGRETQYF
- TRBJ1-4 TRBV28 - TGTGCCAGCAGCAGGACCTTATCCGGAGGACTGTTTTTT CASSRTLSGGLFF
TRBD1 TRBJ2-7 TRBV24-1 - TGTGCCACCAGTGATACAGGGGTCAGCTCCTACGAGCAGTACTTC CATSDTGVSSYEQYF
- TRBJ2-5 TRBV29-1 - TGCAGCGCCGGGGCGCCAGAGACCCAGTACTTC CSAGAPETQYF
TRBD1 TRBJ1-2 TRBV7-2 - TGTGCCAGCAGCCTGAGGGACCTGACAGGGATGACCTATGGCTACACCTTC CASSLRDLTGMTYGYTF
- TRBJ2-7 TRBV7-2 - TGTGCCAGCAGCTTAGAGTACGGGAACGAGCAGTACTTC CASSLEYGNEQYF
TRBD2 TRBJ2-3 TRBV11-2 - TGTGCCAGCAGCTTAGATCTCGGGAGGGCCACAGATACGCAGTATTTT CASSLDLGRATDTQYF
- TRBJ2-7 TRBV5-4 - TGTGCCAGCAGCTGGAGGTGGGGGGGCGCAGACGAGCAGTACTTC CASSWRWGGADEQYF
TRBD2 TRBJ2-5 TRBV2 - TGTGCCAGCAGTGAATCCGACAGAGGGCAGGGACTAGGGGCGACCCAGTACTTC CASSESDRGQGLGATQYF
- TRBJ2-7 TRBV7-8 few TGTGCCAGCAGCCCCGGGACACCCTACGAGCAGTACTTC CASSPGTPYEQYF
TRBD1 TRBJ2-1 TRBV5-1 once TGCGCCAGCAGCGCATCCGGGACAGGGCTCATGTACAATGAGCAGTTCTTC CASSASGTGLMYNEQFF
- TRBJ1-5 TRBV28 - TGTGCCAGCAGTTTATCGTCTTGGGGCAATCAGCCCCAGCATTTT CASSLSSWGNQPQHF
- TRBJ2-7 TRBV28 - TGTGCCAGCAGTCACGAGATCCCCCACGAGCAGTACTTC CASSHEIPHEQYF
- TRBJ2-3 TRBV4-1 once TGCGCCAGCAGCCCAAGGATTGCTCAGAGCACAGATACGCAGTATTTT CASSPRIAQSTDTQYF
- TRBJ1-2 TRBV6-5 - TGTGCCAGCAGTTACGGGAGTCCCTATGGCTACACCTTC CASSYGSPYGYTF
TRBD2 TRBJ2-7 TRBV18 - TGTGCCAGCTCACCCCTTAGCGGGCCCACCTACGAGCAGTACTTC CASSPLSGPTYEQYF